These T cell receptor beta chains were read from a single sample in a study of CD8 T cells in Susac syndrome. TCRdb reprocessed the immunoSEQ multiplex PCR reads via MiXCR and lists one record per CDR3 protein. The sample lists 100,000 to 150,000 distinct CDR3 sequences; roughly 96% were seen once. Sequencing was done on a sample of CD4+ T cells from PBMCs. These receptors were taken from a human donor in good health. Each CDR3 is given without its conserved first and last residue.

v_gene,j_gene,CDR3aa
TRBV5-1,TRBJ1-2,ASSPPGPGYT
TRBV4-2,TRBJ2-6,ASSQELAGGFGANVLT
TRBV18,TRBJ2-7,ASSPDRGPFEQY
TRBV27,TRBJ1-2,ASSGSTGNYGYT
TRBV2,TRBJ1-5,ASSGTGGNQPQH
TRBV2,TRBJ2-5,ASSIETQY
TRBV18,TRBJ1-5,ASSPGEGISNQPQH
TRBV24-1,TRBJ2-2,ATSVSGTKNTGELF
TRBV20-1,TRBJ2-7,SARDNSYEQY
TRBV2,TRBJ2-7,ASTSAVTSYEQY
TRBV12-3/TRBV12-4,TRBJ2-2,ASSSSGSGTGELF
TRBV6-6,TRBJ2-4,ASSPGLLNIQY
TRBV3-1,TRBJ2-3,ASSLTAGGTDTQY
TRBV20-1,TRBJ2-1,SARYLAGYNEQF
TRBV29-1,TRBJ1-1,SARIQQAF
TRBV12-3/TRBV12-4,TRBJ2-1,ASSSGSFDEQF
TRBV5-4,TRBJ1-1,ASSLEPGTPEAF
TRBV15,TRBJ2-7,ATSRGRFGPGTGVYEQY